This is a list of T cell receptor beta chains from one sample in a study of CD8+CD57+ T cells in acquired aplastic anemia. TCRdb reanalysed the reads using MiXCR and keeps one entry per CDR3 protein. The sample contains roughly 51,000 distinct CDR3 sequences, about 78% of which appear only once. Sample: sorted CD4+, CD8+, or CD8+CD57+ T cells (not recorded which) from PBMCs. These TCRs come from a human donor in good health, serving as a control. The CDR3 runs from the conserved cysteine through the conserved F or W. D genes are given only for firm matches. Clone size is not always given. Where it is, it says once, few, many or a class for expanded clones.

j_call v_call clone_size d_call cdr3_aa cdr3_nt
TRBJ2-6 TRBV20-1 NA NA CSASPGYGANVLTF TGCAGTGCTAGTCCAGGGTATGGGGCCAACGTCCTGACTTTC
TRBJ2-7 TRBV15 NA NA CATSRDRGGVYEQYF TGTGCCACCAGCAGAGATCGAGGGGGGGTCTACGAGCAGTACTTC
TRBJ2-5 TRBV15 many NA CATSIYGGETQYF TGTGCCACCAGCATCTACGGAGGAGAGACCCAGTACTTC
TRBJ1-6 TRBV7-9 NA NA CASSSSTGVNSPLHF TGTGCCAGCAGCTCATCCACCGGGGTGAATTCACCCCTCCACTTT
TRBJ2-7 TRBV24-1 NA NA CATRDRGSGIVEQYF TGTGCCACCAGAGATAGAGGGAGTGGGATTGTAGAGCAGTACTTC
TRBJ2-3 TRBV15 NA NA CATSRRQSTDTQYF TGTGCCACCAGCAGACGACAGAGCACAGATACGCAGTATTTT
TRBJ1-5 TRBV9 NA NA CASSQGPRNQPQHF TGTGCCAGCAGCCAGGGACCGAGAAATCAGCCCCAGCATTTT
TRBJ1-3 TRBV10-3 NA NA CAISEGRAPGNTIYF TGTGCCATCAGTGAGGGGAGGGCCCCAGGGAACACCATATATTTT
TRBJ2-1 TRBV11-2 NA NA CASSLEGPDEQFF TGTGCCAGCAGCTTAGAGGGCCCCGATGAGCAGTTCTTC
TRBJ1-1 TRBV20-1 NA NA CSAGGRVSTEAFF TGCAGTGCTGGGGGTCGGGTGAGCACTGAAGCTTTCTTT
TRBJ1-4 TRBV2 medium-sized NA CASSVWQGNEKLFF TGTGCCAGCAGTGTCTGGCAGGGGAATGAAAAACTGTTTTTT
TRBJ1-2 TRBV6-2/TRBV6-3 few NA CASSYDAGAIYGYTF TGTGCCAGCAGTTACGATGCGGGGGCGATCTATGGCTACACCTTC
TRBJ1-2 TRBV10-3 NA TRBD1 CAISESAVQGVGVGYTF TGTGCCATCAGTGAGTCGGCCGTCCAGGGGGTAGGAGTAGGCTACACCTTC
TRBJ2-7 TRBV24-1 few NA CATSARGYEQYF TGTGCCACCAGTGCCAGGGGCTACGAGCAGTACTTC
TRBJ1-3 TRBV29-1 NA NA CSVEVGQGAAGNTTYF NA
TRBJ1-2 TRBV19 NA TRBD1 CASSMEGQSASTF TGTGCCAGTAGTATGGAGGGACAGTCGGCTAGTACCTTC